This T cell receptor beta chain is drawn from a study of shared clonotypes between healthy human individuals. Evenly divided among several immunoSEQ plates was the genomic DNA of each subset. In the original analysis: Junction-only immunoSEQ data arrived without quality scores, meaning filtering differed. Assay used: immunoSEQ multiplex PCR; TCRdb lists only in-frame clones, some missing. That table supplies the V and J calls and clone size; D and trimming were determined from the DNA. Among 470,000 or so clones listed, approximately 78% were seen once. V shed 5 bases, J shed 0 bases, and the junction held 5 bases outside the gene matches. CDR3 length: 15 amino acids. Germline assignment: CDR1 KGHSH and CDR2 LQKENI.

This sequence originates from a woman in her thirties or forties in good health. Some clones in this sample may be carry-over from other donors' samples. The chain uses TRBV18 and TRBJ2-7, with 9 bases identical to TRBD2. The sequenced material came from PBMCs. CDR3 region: CASSSLSGSSYEQYF. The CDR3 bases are TGTGCCAGCTCATCCCTTAGCGGGAGCTCCTACGAGCAGTACTTC.